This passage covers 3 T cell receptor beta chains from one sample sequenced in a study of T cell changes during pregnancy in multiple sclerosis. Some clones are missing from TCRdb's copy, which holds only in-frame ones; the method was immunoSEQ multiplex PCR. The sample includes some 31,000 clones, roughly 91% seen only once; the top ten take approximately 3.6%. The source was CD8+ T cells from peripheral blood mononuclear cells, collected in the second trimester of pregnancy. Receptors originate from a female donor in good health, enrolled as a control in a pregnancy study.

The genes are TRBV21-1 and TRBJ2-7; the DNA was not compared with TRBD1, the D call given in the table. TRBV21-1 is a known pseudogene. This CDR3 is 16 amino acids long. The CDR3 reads CASSPTDRGSSYEQYF. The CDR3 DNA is TGTGCCAGCAGTCCTACAGACAGGGGGTCTTCCTACGAGCAGTACTTC.

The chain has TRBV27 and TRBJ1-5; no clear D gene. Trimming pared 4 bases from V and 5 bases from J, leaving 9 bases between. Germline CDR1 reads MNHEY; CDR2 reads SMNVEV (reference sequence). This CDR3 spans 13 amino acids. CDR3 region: CASSYSFYQPQHF. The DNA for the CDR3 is TGTGCCAGCAGTTATTCTTTTTATCAGCCCCAGCATTTT.

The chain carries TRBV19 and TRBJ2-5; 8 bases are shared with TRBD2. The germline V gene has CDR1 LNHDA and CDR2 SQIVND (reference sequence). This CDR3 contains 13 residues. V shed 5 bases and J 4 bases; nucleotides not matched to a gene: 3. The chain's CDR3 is CASSPGLAETQYF. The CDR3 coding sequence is TGTGCCAGTAGTCCAGGACTAGCAGAGACCCAGTACTTC.